The 28 T cell receptor beta chains in this list originate from one sample, sequenced in a study of cytomegalovirus exposure and HLA in healthy donors. PCR employed 60 Vbeta and 13 Jbeta primers. Produced via immunoSEQ multiplex PCR; TCRdb's table is partial and in-frame only. The sample yields 240,000 or so clones, around 76% seen once. The sequenced sample was PBMCs. These receptors were obtained from a middle-aged woman in good health and CMV-seropositive.

The chain combines TRBV7-2 with TRBJ2-4; maybe TRBD1 (6 bases). With 5 bases removed from V and 6 bases from J, the gap between germline ends came to 17 bases. CDR3 length: 15 residues. Germline CDR1 is SGHTA and CDR2 is FQGNSA. Here the CDR3 reads CASSPNLGAGNIQYF. DNA of the CDR3: TGTGCCAGCAGCCCAAATTTGGGGGCGGGAAACATTCAGTACTTC. The full variable domain, rest sourced from reference TRBV7-2 and TRBJ2-4, is GAGVSQSPSNKVTEKGKDVELRCDPISGHTALYWYRQSLGQGLEFLIYFQGNSAPDKSGLPSDRFSAERTGGSVSTLTIQRTQQEDSAVYLCASSPNLGAGNIQYFGAGTRLSVL.

This sequence joins TRBV19 and TRBJ2-1; possible D gene TRBD1, 5 bases. V lost 3 bases, J lost 9 bases, and 15 bases lay in between. From germline, CDR1 is LNHDA and CDR2 SQIVND (reference sequence). The CDR3 consists of 14 residues. The CDR3 here is CASSMETTRGEQFF. The CDR3 DNA follows: TGTGCCAGTAGTATGGAAACAACAAGGGGTGAGCAGTTCTTC.

The rearrangement joins TRBV11-3 to TRBJ1-2; D is unresolved. Trimming removed 7 bases from V and 8 bases from J, with 20 bases in between. The CDR3 length is 14 residues. Germline values: CDR1 SGHNT, CDR2 YENEEA. The chain's CDR3 is CASTPHSVTEGYTF. The CDR3 nucleotides are TGTGCCAGCACCCCTCATTCAGTCACGGAGGGCTACACCTTC.

The J gene is TRBJ2-5, the V gene TRBV28, with D perhaps TRBD1 (6 bases). The CDR3 length is 15 residues. The V gene's germline CDR1 is MDHEN and CDR2 SYDVKM. Trimming pared 6 bases from V and 7 bases from J, leaving 21 bases between. The CDR3 is CASRTPGAERGTQYF. CDR3 nucleotides: TGTGCCAGCAGGACCCCAGGGGCAGAGAGGGGGACCCAGTACTTC.

J is TRBJ2-5 and V is TRBV7-9; a possible D gene is TRBD1 (6 bases). Trimming took off 4 bases at V and 5 bases at J, with 17 bases between the two ends. This CDR3 has 15 residues. Germline lookup yields CDR1 SEHNR and CDR2 FQNEAQ (reference sequence). The CDR3 here is CASSSTLQGGETQYF. The CDR3 DNA is TGTGCCAGCAGCTCCACCTTACAGGGCGGCGAGACCCAGTACTTC.

This clone was counted only a few times. V gene TRBV19 combines with J gene TRBJ1-2, with 9 bases identical to TRBD1. The CDR3 consists of 15 residues. V lost 7 bases and J lost 1; bases outside the gene matches: 7. The germline CDR1 and CDR2 sequences are LNHDA and SQIVND (reference sequence). The CDR3 spells CASISTGGINYGYTF. DNA of the CDR3: TGTGCCAGTATCTCGACAGGGGGTATTAACTATGGCTACACCTTC.

V usage is TRBV2 and J usage is TRBJ1-2; D remains unclear. The germline V gene has CDR1 SNHLY and CDR2 FYNNEI. V lost 7 bases to trimming and J lost 4 bases, with 19 bases between them. The CDR3 covers 15 residues. The CDR3 DNA follows: TGTGCCAGCAACGGCGGATCTCGAACTGGCTATGGCTACACCTTC. Translating gives CASNGGSRTGYGYTF.

The genes are TRBV6-6 and TRBJ1-6; perhaps TRBD1 as D (6 bases). Germline V gene data show CDR1 as MNHNY and CDR2 as SVGAGI (reference sequence). Trimming pared 6 bases from V and 2 bases from J, leaving 14 bases between. The CDR3 totals 16 residues. As DNA, the CDR3 is TGTGCCAGCAGATCGTTAGGGGGAACCTATAATTCACCCCTCCACTTT. Translated: CASRSLGGTYNSPLHF.

V usage is TRBV10-3 and J usage is TRBJ1-1; no reliable D call. Germline CDR1 ENHRY, CDR2 SYGVKD. The CDR3 extends over 11 amino acids. V lost 8 bases and J 7 bases, leaving 11 bases between the germline ends. The CDR3 here is CAIGGLDEAFF. As DNA, the CDR3 is TGTGCCATCGGTGGGCTAGATGAAGCTTTCTTT.

In nucleotides, the CDR3 is TGTGCCAGCAGCCAAGGACAGGGCGCCATCTATGGCTACACCTTC. It translates to CASSQGQGAIYGYTF. The rearrangement uses TRBV4-2 and TRBJ1-2, with 7 bases matching TRBD1. The CDR3 runs to 15 residues. V lost 1 base and J lost 4; bases outside the gene matches: 6. The germline V gene encodes CDR1 LGHNA and CDR2 YNFKEQ.

This chain links TRBV29-1 with TRBJ2-1; 8 bases agree with TRBD2. The CDR3 contains 16 residues. Unmatched junction bases numbered 6, after V lost 0 bases and J lost 2 bases. Germline V gene sequence: CDR1 SQVTM, CDR2 ANQGSEA. This CDR3 is CSVEDLRREAYNEQFF. The CDR3 bases are TGCAGCGTTGAAGATCTGCGGCGGGAGGCCTACAATGAGCAGTTCTTC.

The CDR3 DNA follows: TGCGCCAGCTCCGAGTTAACAGGGGACCAAGAGACCCAGTACTTC. Protein: CASSELTGDQETQYF. J is TRBJ2-5 and V is TRBV5-1, with 7 bases that match TRBD1. Germline V gene lookup returns CDR1 SGHRS and CDR2 YFSETQ. Losses at the gene ends were 7 bases for V and 0 bases for J; bases not matched to a gene: 9. The CDR3 covers 15 residues.

The V gene is TRBV10-2, the J gene TRBJ2-7; 12 bases map to TRBD2. This CDR3 contains 15 residues. Germline lookup yields CDR1 WSHSY and CDR2 SAAADI. V was pared by 3 bases and J by 6 bases, with 6 bases of the junction left unmatched. In nucleotides, the CDR3 is TGCGCCAGCAGTGACCCTAGCGGGAGGGCCCGCGAGCAGTACTTC. Residues: CASSDPSGRAREQYF.

The chain combines TRBV11-2 with TRBJ1-2; possibly TRBD1 for D (6 bases). Trimming left V 5 bases short and J 4 bases short, with 20 bases between. The length of the CDR3 is 16 residues. Germline CDR1 SGHAT, CDR2 FQNNGV. The DNA for the CDR3 is TGTGCCAGCAGCCCCCGGGGGGCCCGGGAGACCTATGGCTACACCTTC. Translating it yields CASSPRGARETYGYTF. Based on the CDR3 plus reference TRBV11-2 and TRBJ1-2, the full variable domain is EAGVAQSPRYKIIEKRQSVAFWCNPISGHATLYWYQQILGQGPKLLIQFQNNGVVDDSQLPKDRFSAERLKGVDSTLKIQPAKLEDSAVYLCASSPRGARETYGYTFGSGTRLTVV.

The genes are TRBV21-1 and TRBJ1-5; the table's D call, TRBD1, has no DNA check behind it. TRBV21-1 is a documented pseudogene. The CDR3 runs 16 residues. Here the CDR3 DNA reads TGTGCCAGCATGATACAGGGGGCGCAAAGCAATCAGCCCCAGCATTTT. Amino acid sequence: CASMIQGAQSNQPQHF.

The CDR3 DNA follows: TGTGCCAGCAGCTACCTCCGGCAGGGGCGGGATGGCTACACCTTC. This translates into CASSYLRQGRDGYTF. The chain joins TRBV7-9 to TRBJ1-2; D is perhaps TRBD1 (6 bases). Trimming pared 4 bases from V and 6 bases from J, leaving 18 bases between. The CDR3 sequence is 15 residues long. CDR1 is SEHNR, CDR2 FQNEAQ, per germline (reference sequence).

The chain carries TRBV6-5 and TRBJ1-6; D possibly corresponds to TRBD1 (5 bases). The V end was cut by 0 bases, the J end by 7 bases, with 10 bases between. CDR1 and CDR2 from the germline V gene are MNHEY and SVGAGI. The CDR3 sequence is 15 residues long. The CDR3 loop reads CASSYSSRGNSPLHF. The DNA of the CDR3 is TGTGCCAGCAGTTACTCGAGTAGGGGAAATTCACCCCTCCACTTT.

V is TRBV18 and J is TRBJ2-3; no clear D gene. Germline CDR1 and CDR2: KGHSH and LQKENI. Trimming pared 2 bases from V and 2 bases from J, leaving 11 bases between. The CDR3 has 15 residues. This chain's CDR3 is CASSPRRLNTDTQYF. The CDR3 DNA reads as TGTGCCAGCTCACCAAGGCGACTTAACACAGATACGCAGTATTTT. The complete variable domain, with remaining parts taken from reference TRBV18 and TRBJ2-3, reads NAGVMQNPRHLVRRRGQEARLRCSPMKGHSHVYWYRQLPEEGLKFMVYLQKENIIDESGMPKERFSAEFPKEGPSILRIQQVVRGDSAAYFCASSPRRLNTDTQYFGPGTRLTVL.

V usage is TRBV20-1 and J usage is TRBJ2-5; D remains ambiguous. Germline V gives CDR1 DFQATT, CDR2 SNEGSKA (reference sequence). The ends were cut back, 1 base at V and 5 bases at J, with 5 bases in the middle. This CDR3 region has 11 residues. The CDR3 region is CSARVVETQYF. Here the CDR3 DNA reads TGCAGTGCTAGAGTCGTCGAGACCCAGTACTTC.

The chain uses TRBV18 and TRBJ2-1, with TRBD2 matching over 7 bases. The CDR3 contains 15 residues. CDR1 is KGHSH, CDR2 LQKENI, per germline. The trim removed 3 bases at V and 9 bases at J, leaving 11 bases unmatched. This CDR3 reads CASSPTNGLVAEQFF. For the CDR3, the DNA is TGTGCCAGCTCACCTACAAATGGACTAGTCGCTGAGCAGTTCTTC. Together with reference TRBV18 and TRBJ2-1, the CDR3 gives the full variable domain: NAGVMQNPRHLVRRRGQEARLRCSPMKGHSHVYWYRQLPEEGLKFMVYLQKENIIDESGMPKERFSAEFPKEGPSILRIQQVVRGDSAAYFCASSPTNGLVAEQFFGPGTRLTVL.

The chain is built from TRBV4-1 and TRBJ2-1, with TRBD2 identical over 10 bases. This CDR3 is 14 amino acids long. Germline CDR1 reads MGHRA; CDR2 reads YSYEKL. The junction had 4 bases not matched to a gene; V was cut back by 4 bases and J by 7 bases. DNA of the CDR3: TGCGCCAGCAGCCGAACTAGCGGGGTGAATGAGCAGTTCTTC. Translated: CASSRTSGVNEQFF.

On this clone: Compared with germline, one end of the junction differs, possibly owing to a read error. The V gene is TRBV6-5, the J gene TRBJ1-3; D is possibly TRBD1 (5 bases). The CDR3 is 12 amino acids. Germline loops: CDR1 MNHEY, CDR2 SVGAGI. CDR3: CASIYGGNTIYF. As DNA, the CDR3 is TGTGCCAGCATTTACGGGGGGAACACCATATATTTT.

V is TRBV7-2 and J is TRBJ2-1, with D perhaps TRBD2 (5 bases). V was cut by 1 base and J by 3 bases, with 13 bases left in between. Per the germline V gene, CDR1 is SGHTA and CDR2 is FQGNSA. The CDR3 is 16 amino acids. The CDR3 here is CASSLGAVSVYNEQFF. In DNA, the CDR3 is TGTGCCAGCAGCTTAGGAGCAGTTAGCGTCTACAATGAGCAGTTCTTC.

J is TRBJ1-3 and V is TRBV19, with D perhaps TRBD1 (5 bases). CDR3 length: 15 residues. Trimming removed 3 bases at V and 0 bases at J, with 9 bases between. Per the germline V gene, CDR1 is LNHDA and CDR2 is SQIVND (reference sequence). CDR3 DNA: TGTGCCAGTAGTATCCGGGGGAGCTCTGGAAACACCATATATTTT. It yields the protein CASSIRGSSGNTIYF.

This clone was seen a single time. The rearrangement links TRBV5-6 to TRBJ2-4, with a tentative D call TRBD1 (6 bases). Trimming pared 0 bases from V and 6 bases from J, leaving 10 bases between. The CDR3 length is 14 residues. Germline-derived CDR1 and CDR2 are SGHDT and YYEEEE. This chain's CDR3 is CASSLVTGGNIQYF. The CDR3 nucleotides are TGTGCCAGCAGCTTGGTGACAGGTGGAAACATTCAGTACTTC.

The J gene is TRBJ2-2, the V gene TRBV30; the D is unclear. V lost 0 bases, J lost 0 bases, and 5 bases lay in between. From germline, CDR1 is GTSNPN and CDR2 SVGIG (reference sequence). The CDR3 length is 14 residues. CDR3 residues: CAWSVGANTGELFF. The DNA for the CDR3 is TGTGCCTGGAGTGTTGGAGCGAACACCGGGGAGCTGTTTTTT.

The V gene is TRBV6-6, the J gene TRBJ1-3; the match to TRBD1 covers 7 bases. CDR1 is MNHNY and CDR2 is SVGAGI in the germline V gene (reference sequence). Losses at the gene ends were 2 bases for V and 0 bases for J; bases not matched to a gene: 4. CDR3 length: 16 amino acids. The CDR3 protein is CASSYRQGDSGNTIYF. As DNA, the CDR3 is TGTGCCAGCAGTTACCGCCAGGGGGACTCTGGAAACACCATATATTTT.

The chain's CDR3 is CSVEVAGTDPSIGYTF. CDR3 nucleotide sequence: TGCAGCGTTGAAGTCGCCGGGACAGACCCTTCTATAGGCTACACCTTC. The gene calls are TRBV29-1 and TRBJ1-2, with 7 bases fitting TRBD1. The CDR3 is made up of 16 amino acids. Germline V gives CDR1 SQVTM, CDR2 ANQGSEA. Trimming at V came to 1 base and at J to 8 bases, leaving 16 bases not matched to a gene.